This T cell receptor (beta chain) appears in the sequencing data of a study of cytomegalovirus exposure and HLA in healthy donors. Study conclusions and caveats: Cytomegalovirus status was reportedly diagnosed by the classifier with high specificity and sensitivity. The study designated 150 or so TCR beta chains cytomegalovirus-associated. A few chains linked to CMV were shown in vitro to be specific for CMV antigens. TCR sequences were mostly rare, though some public TCRs occurred in many donors.

Using immunoSEQ multiplex PCR, the repertoire was profiled, and TCRdb retains in-frame clones only, with some absent. There are about 160,000 clones in the sample; around 85% occur only once, and 5% to 7% lies in the top ten. This CDR3 is built from 15 residues. V lost 3 bases, J lost 4 bases, and 3 bases stayed unmatched. Per germline, CDR1 SGHDT and CDR2 YYEEEE. About this clone itself: Its target is not known.

This sequence was found in a woman aged 25 to 39 in good health and CMV-seronegative. Sequencing was done on a sample of PBMCs. J is TRBJ2-3 and V is TRBV5-6; TRBD1 agrees at 12 bases. In nucleotides, the CDR3 is TGTGCCAGCAGCTCGGGACAGGGGGCGTCAGATACGCAGTATTTT. Protein sequence: CASSSGQGASDTQYF.